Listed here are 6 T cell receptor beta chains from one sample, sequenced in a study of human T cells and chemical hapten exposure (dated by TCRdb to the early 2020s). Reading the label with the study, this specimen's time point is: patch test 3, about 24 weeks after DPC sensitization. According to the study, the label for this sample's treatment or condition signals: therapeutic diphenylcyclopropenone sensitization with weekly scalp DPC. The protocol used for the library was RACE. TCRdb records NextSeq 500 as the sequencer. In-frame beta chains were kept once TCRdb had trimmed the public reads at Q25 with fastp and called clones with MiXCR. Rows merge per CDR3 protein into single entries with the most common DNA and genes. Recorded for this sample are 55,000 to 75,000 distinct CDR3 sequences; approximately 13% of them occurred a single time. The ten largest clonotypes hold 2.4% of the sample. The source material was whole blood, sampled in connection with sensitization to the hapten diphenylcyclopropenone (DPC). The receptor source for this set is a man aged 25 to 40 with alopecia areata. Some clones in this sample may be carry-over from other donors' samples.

The CDR3 DNA reads as TGCAGTGCTAGAGACCTGCAGGGGATCAGCTATGGCTACACCTTC. Translating it yields CSARDLQGISYGYTF. V is TRBV20-1 and J is TRBJ1-2; possibly TRBD1 for D (6 bases). Trimming left V 0 bases short and J 4 bases short, with 15 bases between. This CDR3 has 15 residues. The germline gives CDR1 DFQATT, CDR2 SNEGSKA (reference sequence).

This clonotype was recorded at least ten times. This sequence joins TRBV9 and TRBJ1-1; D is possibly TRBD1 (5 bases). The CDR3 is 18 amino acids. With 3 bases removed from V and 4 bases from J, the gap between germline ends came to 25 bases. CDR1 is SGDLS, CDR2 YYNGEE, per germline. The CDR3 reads CASSDSRGIIGVGTEAFF. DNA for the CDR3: TGTGCCAGCAGCGATTCTAGGGGTATTATCGGGGTGGGCACTGAAGCTTTCTTT.

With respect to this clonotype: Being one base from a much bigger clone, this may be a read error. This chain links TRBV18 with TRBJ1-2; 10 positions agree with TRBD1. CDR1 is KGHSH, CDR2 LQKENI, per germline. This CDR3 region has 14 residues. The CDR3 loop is CVSSSTGGNYGYTF. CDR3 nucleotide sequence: TGTGTCAGCTCATCGACAGGGGGCAACTATGGCTACACCTTC.

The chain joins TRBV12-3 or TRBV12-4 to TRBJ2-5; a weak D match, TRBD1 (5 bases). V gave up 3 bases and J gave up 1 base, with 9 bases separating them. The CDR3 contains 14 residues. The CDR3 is CASSFQQGQETQYF. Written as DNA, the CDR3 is TGTGCCAGCAGTTTTCAGCAGGGCCAAGAGACCCAGTACTTC.

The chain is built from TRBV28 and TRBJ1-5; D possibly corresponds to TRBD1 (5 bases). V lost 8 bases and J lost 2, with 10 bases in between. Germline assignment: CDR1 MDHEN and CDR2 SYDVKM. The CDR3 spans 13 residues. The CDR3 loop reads CASRTTGNQPQHF. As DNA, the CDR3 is TGTGCCAGCCGGACAACAGGCAATCAGCCCCAGCATTTT.

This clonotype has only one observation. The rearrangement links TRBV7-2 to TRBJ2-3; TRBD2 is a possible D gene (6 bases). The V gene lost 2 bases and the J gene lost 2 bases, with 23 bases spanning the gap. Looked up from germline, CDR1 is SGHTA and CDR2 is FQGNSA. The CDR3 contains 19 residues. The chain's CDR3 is CASSLIIGAGSFPTDTQYF. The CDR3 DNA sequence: TGTGCCAGCAGCTTAATAATTGGCGCCGGGAGTTTTCCCACAGATACGCAGTATTTT.